These 5 T cell receptor beta chains originate from one sample sequenced in a study of vaccination and CD4 T cells after COVID-19. These receptors lack a known antigen. The treatment denotes: roughly 10-day PBMC culture with coronavirus spike peptide pools or control peptides (ViraFEST assay). CD4+ T cells that had been cultured provided DNA sequenced with the Oncomine TCR Beta short-read assay. TCRdb analysed the PCR reads with MiXCR anew, one entry per CDR3 protein. The sample lists about 18,000 distinct CDR3 sequences; roughly 60% were seen once. This specimen was CD4+ T cells from blood, cultured in vitro, taken after SARS-CoV-2 vaccination. These receptors came from a human donor who had recovered from COVID-19.

CDR3 region: CASSNRQGAEAFF. The CDR3 DNA follows: TGTGCCAGCAGCAATCGACAGGGGGCTGAAGCTTTCTTT. The chain employs TRBV7-9 and TRBJ1-1; TRBD1 agrees at 9 bases. The CDR3 totals 13 residues. Losses at the gene ends were 5 bases for V and 6 bases for J; bases not matched to a gene: 4. Germline V gene sequence: CDR1 SEHNR, CDR2 FQNEAQ (reference sequence).

The chain's CDR3 is CASSFSAGTLPQAFF. CDR3 DNA: TGTGCCAGCAGTTTTTCTGCAGGGACTCTCCCCCAAGCTTTCTTT. The chain employs TRBV27 and TRBJ1-1; maybe TRBD1 (5 bases). Germline-derived CDR1 and CDR2 are MNHEY and SMNVEV (reference sequence). This CDR3 has 15 residues. V lost 3 bases, J lost 9 bases, and 20 bases lay in between.

The table lists this clonotype with a few counts. The chain joins TRBV6-1 to TRBJ1-2; a possible D gene is TRBD1 (6 bases). Looked up from germline, CDR1 is MNHNS and CDR2 is SASEGT. The CDR3 runs to 16 residues. The V gene lost 5 bases and the J gene lost 1 base, with 17 bases spanning the gap. The CDR3 sequence: CASSNPGQSINYGYTF. The CDR3 DNA reads TGTGCCAGCAGTAACCCGGGACAATCTATTAACTATGGCTACACCTTC.

The chain has TRBV20-1 and TRBJ2-3; maybe TRBD1 (5 bases). Looked up from germline, CDR1 is DFQATT and CDR2 is SNEGSKA (reference sequence). The CDR3 extends over 15 amino acids. V lost 1 base to trimming and J lost 4 bases, with 15 bases between them. In DNA, the CDR3 is TGCAGTGCTAGAGTACAAGCAGGGTCGGCAGATACGCAGTATTTT. The encoded protein is CSARVQAGSADTQYF.

This clonotype was seen more than once but under ten times. This chain links TRBV19 with TRBJ1-5, with D unclear. The CDR3 is made up of 13 amino acids. V lost 4 bases and J lost 6, with 10 bases in between. The germline V gene has CDR1 LNHDA and CDR2 SQIVND (reference sequence). The CDR3 nucleotides are TGTGCCAGTAGTAATGGGGTTGGTCAGCCCCAGCATTTT. Encoded protein: CASSNGVGQPQHF.